The 15 T cell receptor beta chains below come from one sample, sequenced in a study of blood T cell repertoires in COVID-19. Profiling relied on immunoSEQ multiplex PCR, and the TCRdb table lists in-frame clones only, not all of them. The table records over 120,000 clones, roughly 89% of them present only once. Sequenced input: peripheral blood. Receptor source: a woman aged 45-59 years with active or convalescent COVID-19.

The chain is built from TRBV4-3 and TRBJ2-7; TRBD1 matches 8 bases. The CDR3 runs 14 residues. V lost 1 base to trimming and J lost 6 bases; unmatched junction nucleotides: 5. Looked up from germline, CDR1 is LGHNA and CDR2 is YSLEER. As DNA, the CDR3 is TGCGCCAGCAGCCAAGTACCGACAGGGGCCGAGCAGTACTTC. This codes for CASSQVPTGAEQYF.

This clone was counted a single time. V and J are TRBV28 and TRBJ1-1, with 8 bases aligning to TRBD1. V was pared by 8 bases and J by 1 base, with 12 bases of the junction left unmatched. CDR3 length: 16 amino acids. CDR1 and CDR2 (germline): MDHEN, SYDVKM. The CDR3 sequence is CASGIFDGQGNTEAFF. The DNA of the CDR3 is TGTGCCAGCGGAATCTTCGACGGACAGGGGAACACTGAAGCTTTCTTT.

V and J are TRBV2 and TRBJ1-2; 7 nucleotides match TRBD1. Unmatched junction bases numbered 2, after V lost 6 bases and J lost 7 bases. The germline gives CDR1 SNHLY, CDR2 FYNNEI. The CDR3 is 11 amino acids. Here the CDR3 DNA reads TGTGCCAGCAGAGGGACAGCTGGCTACACCTTC. Protein product: CASRGTAGYTF.

The chain combines TRBV28 with TRBJ2-1, with 9 bases aligning to TRBD2. The length of the CDR3 is 15 residues. Trimming removed 7 bases from V and 0 bases from J; junction bases left unmatched: 4. The V gene's germline CDR1 is MDHEN and CDR2 SYDVKM. The CDR3 reads CASTVSGSSYNEQFF. The CDR3 DNA sequence: TGTGCCAGCACCGTTAGCGGGAGCTCCTACAATGAGCAGTTCTTC.

This clone was picked up many times. V usage is TRBV5-1 and J usage is TRBJ2-3, with 15 bases matching TRBD2. CDR3 length equals 16 residues. J lost 9 bases, V lost 4 bases, and 9 bases had no gene match. Germline CDR1 and CDR2: SGHRS and YFSETQ. In DNA form, the CDR3 reads TGCGCCAGCAGCAAGGGACTAGCGGGGGGTTCCGGGACGCAGTATTTT. Protein sequence: CASSKGLAGGSGTQYF.

The rearrangement uses TRBV5-1 and TRBJ2-7; no clear D. V lost 1 base and J 2 bases, leaving 13 bases between the germline ends. Per the germline V gene, CDR1 is SGHRS and CDR2 is YFSETQ. This CDR3 contains 15 residues. CDR3 in amino acids: CASSLSSSNPYEQYF. Here the CDR3 DNA reads TGCGCCAGCAGCTTGTCCTCGAGTAACCCCTACGAGCAGTACTTC.

Notes on this clone: Within the sample, other DNA sequences also encode this same CDR3. The chain recombines TRBV18 with TRBJ1-6, with D hard to call. The ends were cut back, 2 bases at V and 6 bases at J, with 8 bases in the middle. Germline V gene lookup returns CDR1 KGHSH and CDR2 LQKENI. CDR3 length: 14 amino acids. The chain's CDR3 is CASSPNTSNSPLHF. CDR3 nucleotides: TGTGCCAGCTCACCAAATACATCTAATTCACCCCTCCACTTT.

The CDR3 here is CASSQARELASKTDTQYF. The CDR3, as DNA: TGCGCCAGCAGCCAAGCTCGAGAACTAGCGTCTAAGACAGATACGCAGTATTTT. The rearrangement joins TRBV4-3 to TRBJ2-3; 7 nucleotides agree with TRBD2. With 1 base clipped from V and 3 bases from J, the junction kept 13 bases outside the gene matches. This CDR3 has 18 residues. Germline CDR1 and CDR2: LGHNA and YSLEER.

This sequence joins TRBV19 and TRBJ2-3, with D possibly being TRBD2 (6 bases). CDR3 length: 12 amino acids. V was pared by 7 bases and J by 5 bases, with 10 bases between. Germline V lookup: CDR1 LNHDA, CDR2 SQIVND (reference sequence). The chain's CDR3 is CASKDYEDTQYF. The CDR3 DNA reads as TGTGCCAGTAAGGACTATGAAGATACGCAGTATTTT.

A single count supports this clone. The rearrangement uses TRBV25-1 and TRBJ1-2; tentative D call: TRBD1 (6 bases). The CDR3 extends over 17 amino acids. V gave up 2 bases and J gave up 5 bases, with 21 bases separating them. CDR1 MGHDK and CDR2 SYGVNS come from the germline V gene. CDR3 in DNA: TGTGCCAGCAGTGAAAGTGGGCCGAGAGGGACACCTTATGGCTACACCTTC. Its translation is CASSESGPRGTPYGYTF.

The V call is TRBV7-2, the J call TRBJ1-1, with D perhaps matching TRBD1 (6 bases). Trimming stripped 0 bases from V and 1 base from J, with 9 bases between. The CDR3 has 15 amino acids. Per germline, CDR1 SGHTA and CDR2 FQGNSA. The CDR3 protein is CASSLAPTGNTEAFF. The CDR3 region has the DNA TGTGCCAGCAGCTTAGCCCCGACAGGGAACACTGAAGCTTTCTTT.

The chain couples TRBV19 to TRBJ2-3, with no clear D. CDR3 length: 15 amino acids. V was trimmed by 6 bases and J by 0 bases, leaving 13 bases between them. In germline, CDR1 is LNHDA, CDR2 SQIVND (reference sequence). In DNA, the CDR3 is TGTGCCAGTAGGAAGACACGGTCTAGCACAGATACGCAGTATTTT. It is translated as CASRKTRSSTDTQYF.

The chain couples TRBV6-2 or TRBV6-3 to TRBJ1-1; 9 nucleotides match TRBD1. There are 15 residues in the CDR3. Trimming took 2 bases from V and 5 from J; bases not matched to a gene: 6. Germline CDR1 MNHEY, CDR2 SVGEGT. The CDR3 is CASSYRRTGATEAFF. CDR3 coding DNA: TGTGCCAGCAGTTACCGGAGGACAGGGGCTACTGAAGCTTTCTTT.

This chain connects TRBV6-5 to TRBJ2-7; tentative D call: TRBD2 (5 bases). This CDR3 comprises 13 residues. CDR1 and CDR2 (germline): MNHEY, SVGAGI. V lost 0 bases and J lost 7, with 10 bases in between. In DNA, the CDR3 is TGTGCCAGCAGTTACTCAGGATGGAGGGAGCAGTACTTC. The encoded protein is CASSYSGWREQYF.

The J gene is TRBJ1-3, the V gene TRBV5-1; D is possibly TRBD1 (6 bases). Between the trimmed V and J ends, which lost 0 bases and 4 bases, there was a span of 8 bases. The CDR3 extends over 14 amino acids. Germline V lookup: CDR1 SGHRS, CDR2 YFSETQ. CDR3 protein: CASSLGGPGNTIYF. CDR3 nucleotides: TGCGCCAGCAGCTTGGGGGGGCCCGGAAACACCATATATTTT.